This T cell receptor (beta chain) was recovered during a study of T cell responses to AZD1222 COVID-19 vaccine. Whole-study results and caveats: Regions 160-218 and 743-854 held dominance among vaccine-associated CD4 TCRs, which spanned spike.

The assay was immunoSEQ multiplex PCR, and TCRdb's table has in-frame clones only and misses some. The sample has roughly 100,000 clones; 93% are singletons. This CDR3 comprises 13 residues. V lost 3 bases to trimming and J lost 1 base, with 9 bases between them. Germline CDR1 is DFQATT and CDR2 is SNEGSKA (reference sequence). With regard to this clone: What it binds is unknown.

The sequence came from an adult in good health. The starting material was peripheral blood, obtained on day 0 of AZD1222 vaccination. This sequence joins TRBV20-1 and TRBJ1-1, with D unclear. CDR3 amino acids: CSASHGTNTEAFF. In DNA form, the CDR3 reads TGCAGTGCTAGTCATGGCACGAACACTGAAGCTTTCTTT.